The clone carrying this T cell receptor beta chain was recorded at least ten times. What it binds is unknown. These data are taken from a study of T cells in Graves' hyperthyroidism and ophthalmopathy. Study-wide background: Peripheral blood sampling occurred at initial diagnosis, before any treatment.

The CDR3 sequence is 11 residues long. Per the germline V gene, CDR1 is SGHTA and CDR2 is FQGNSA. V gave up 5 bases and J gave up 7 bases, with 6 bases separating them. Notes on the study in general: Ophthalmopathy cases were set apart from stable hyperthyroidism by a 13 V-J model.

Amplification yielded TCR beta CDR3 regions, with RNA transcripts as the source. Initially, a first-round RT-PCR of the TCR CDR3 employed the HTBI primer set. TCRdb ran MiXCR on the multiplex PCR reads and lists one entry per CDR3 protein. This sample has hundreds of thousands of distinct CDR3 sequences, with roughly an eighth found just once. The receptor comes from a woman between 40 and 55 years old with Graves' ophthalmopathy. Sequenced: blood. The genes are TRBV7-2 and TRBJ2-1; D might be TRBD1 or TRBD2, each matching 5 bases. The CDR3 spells CASSGGNEQFF. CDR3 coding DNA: TGTGCCAGCAGCGGGGGTAATGAGCAGTTCTTC.